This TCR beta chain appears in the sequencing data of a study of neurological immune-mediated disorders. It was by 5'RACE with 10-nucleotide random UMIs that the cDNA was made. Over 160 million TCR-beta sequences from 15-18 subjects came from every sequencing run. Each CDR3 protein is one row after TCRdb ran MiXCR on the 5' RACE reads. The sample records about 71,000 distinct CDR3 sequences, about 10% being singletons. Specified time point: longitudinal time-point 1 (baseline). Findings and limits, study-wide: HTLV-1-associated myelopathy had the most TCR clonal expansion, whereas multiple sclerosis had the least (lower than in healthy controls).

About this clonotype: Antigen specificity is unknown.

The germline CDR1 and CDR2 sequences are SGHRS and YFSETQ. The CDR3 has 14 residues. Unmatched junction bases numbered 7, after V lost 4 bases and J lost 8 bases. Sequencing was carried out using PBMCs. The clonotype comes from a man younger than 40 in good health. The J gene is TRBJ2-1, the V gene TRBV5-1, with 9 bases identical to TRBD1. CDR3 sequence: CASSQGQGTYEQFF. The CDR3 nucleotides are TGCGCCAGCAGCCAAGGACAGGGGACGTATGAGCAGTTCTTC. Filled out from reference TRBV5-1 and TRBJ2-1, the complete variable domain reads KAGVTQTPRYLIKTRGQQVTLSCSPISGHRSVSWYQQTPGQGLQFLFEYFSETQRNKGNFPGRFSGRQFSNSRSEMNVSTLELGDSALYLCASSQGQGTYEQFFGPGTRLTVL.